The 25 T cell receptor beta chains below all came from one sample that was sequenced in a study of shared clonotypes between healthy human individuals. Profiled with immunoSEQ multiplex PCR; TCRdb holds only in-frame clones, not every one. The sample lists around 2.1 million clones; about 94% were seen once. Sequenced sample: naive CD4+ T cells sorted from blood. Documented subset: CD45RA+ positively selected. The origin of the receptors is a man aged 18 to 30 in good health.

This clone appeared once. Distinct nucleotide sequences in the sample also encode this CDR3. The genes are TRBV9 and TRBJ2-7, with 7 bases fitting TRBD2. Losses at the gene ends were 0 bases for V and 3 bases for J; bases not matched to a gene: 6. This CDR3 is 15 amino acids long. The V gene's germline CDR1 is SGDLS and CDR2 YYNGEE. The CDR3 DNA reads as TGTGCCAGCAGCGTAGAGAGCGGGGTAAGCTACGAGCAGTACTTC. Its translation: CASSVESGVSYEQYF. The whole variable domain, remainder taken from reference TRBV9 and TRBJ2-7, is DSGVTQTPKHLITATGQRVTLRCSPRSGDLSVYWYQQSLDQGLQFLIQYYNGEERAKGNILERFSAQQFPDLHSELNLSSLELGDSALYFCASSVESGVSYEQYFGPGTRLTVT.

V usage is TRBV2 and J usage is TRBJ2-5, with TRBD1 identical over 7 bases. The CDR3 has 16 residues. Germline V gene sequence: CDR1 SNHLY, CDR2 FYNNEI. The V segment lost 4 bases and the J segment 4 bases; nucleotides outside the gene matches: 12. CDR3 nucleotides: TGTGCCAGCAGTGCCGGGACAGACCACATGGGAGAGACCCAGTACTTC. It translates to CASSAGTDHMGETQYF. Full variable domain (rest looked up from reference TRBV2 and TRBJ2-5): EPEVTQTPSHQVTQMGQEVILRCVPISNHLYFYWYRQILGQKVEFLVSFYNNEISEKSEIFDDQFSVERPDGSNFTLKIRSTKLEDSAMYFCASSAGTDHMGETQYFGPGTRLLVL.

The table lists this clone with a count of one. The chain couples TRBV5-1 to TRBJ2-7; 11 nucleotides line up with TRBD1. Germline V gene sequence: CDR1 SGHRS, CDR2 YFSETQ. V gave up 4 bases and J gave up 5 bases; unmatched junction bases: 8. The length of the CDR3 is 15 residues. The CDR3 bases are TGCGCCAGCAGCCCGGACAGGGGGCGCTTAGACGAGCAGTACTTC. Its protein is CASSPDRGRLDEQYF.

V usage is TRBV6-1 and J usage is TRBJ2-2; 7 positions match TRBD1. Germline loops: CDR1 MNHNS, CDR2 SASEGT. V gave up 2 bases and J gave up 3 bases; unmatched junction bases: 6. CDR3 size: 16 residues. The CDR3 DNA reads TGTGCCAGCAGTGAAACGGCAGGGGGATACACCGGGGAGCTGTTTTTT. It is translated as CASSETAGGYTGELFF.

The chain recombines TRBV5-1 with TRBJ2-1, with 11 nucleotides matching TRBD2. Germline lookup yields CDR1 SGHRS and CDR2 YFSETQ. This CDR3 contains 17 residues. After removal of 0 bases from V and 4 bases from J, the junction contained 6 bases not matched to a gene. The CDR3 spells CASSLARTSGGYNEQFF. The CDR3 DNA is TGCGCCAGCAGCTTGGCCCGAACTAGCGGGGGTTACAATGAGCAGTTCTTC.

V gene TRBV28 combines with J gene TRBJ2-1, with D unclear. The CDR3 is 14 amino acids. The germline V gene encodes CDR1 MDHEN and CDR2 SYDVKM. The V gene lost 2 bases and the J gene lost 6 bases, with 11 bases spanning the gap. The CDR3, as DNA: TGTGCCAGCAGTTTAACCCGGACGAGCAATGAGCAGTTCTTC. It codes for CASSLTRTSNEQFF.

The CDR3 DNA sequence: TGTGCCACCAGCGGACCGGGACAGGACTTCTCCTACGAGCAGTACTTC. This encodes CATSGPGQDFSYEQYF. The chain is built from TRBV15 and TRBJ2-7; 8 nucleotides line up with TRBD1. The germline CDR1 and CDR2 sequences are LNHNV and YYDKDF (reference sequence). CDR3 length: 16 residues. The V gene end was trimmed by 5 bases and the J gene end by 0 bases; junction bases not matched to a gene: 9.

CDR3 sequence reads: CSVSGLNTGELFF. Written as DNA, the CDR3 is TGCAGCGTTTCCGGGCTGAACACCGGGGAGCTGTTTTTT. The chain couples TRBV29-1 to TRBJ2-2; D not resolved. The CDR3 is 13 residues long. CDR1 is SQVTM and CDR2 is ANQGSEA in the germline V gene. The ends were cut back, 5 bases at V and 1 base at J, with 8 bases in the middle.

This chain uses TRBV7-2 with TRBJ1-5; the match to TRBD1 covers 10 bases. V lost 2 bases to trimming and J lost 5 bases; unmatched junction nucleotides: 6. CDR3 length: 16 amino acids. Germline lookup yields CDR1 SGHTA and CDR2 FQGNSA. For the CDR3, the DNA is TGTGCCAGCAGCTTACGGGGGACAGGGGTACATCAGCCCCAGCATTTT. It codes for CASSLRGTGVHQPQHF.

CDR3 nucleotide sequence: TGTGCCAGCAGCGCCACCGGGACAGGGGTTTCCCAGTACTTC. Translated: CASSATGTGVSQYF. This chain links TRBV7-2 with TRBJ2-5; 10 bases are a match to TRBD1. J was trimmed by 9 bases and V by 5 bases; bases with no gene match: 9. Germline CDR1 SGHTA, CDR2 FQGNSA. The CDR3 consists of 14 residues.

This chain links TRBV5-6 with TRBJ2-7; either TRBD1 or TRBD2 may fit D (5 bases each). Germline V gene data show CDR1 as SGHDT and CDR2 as YYEEEE. The CDR3 totals 13 residues. The germline V and J ends were trimmed by 4 bases and 8 bases, with 16 bases remaining between them. The CDR3 loop reads CASSPGRGEQQYF. As DNA, the CDR3 is TGTGCCAGCAGCCCCGGTCGAGGGGAACAGCAGTACTTC.

DNA of the CDR3: TGTGCTAGTGGTTTGAACCAGTACAATGAGCAGTTCTTC. Its translation is CASGLNQYNEQFF. The chain recombines TRBV12-5 with TRBJ2-1, with D hard to call. CDR3 length equals 13 residues. V was shortened by 2 bases and J by 4 bases, with 6 bases between the two germline ends. The germline V gene encodes CDR1 LGHNT and CDR2 FRNRAP.

This clone appeared a few times. This chain joins TRBV5-1 and TRBJ2-7; D perhaps matches TRBD1 (6 bases). The CDR3 runs to 14 residues. V was trimmed by 0 bases and J by 2 bases, leaving 9 bases between them. Germline assignment: CDR1 SGHRS and CDR2 YFSETQ. The DNA for the CDR3 is TGCGCCAGCAGCTTGGACAGGGTAACCTACGAGCAGTACTTC. It is translated as CASSLDRVTYEQYF.

V gene TRBV30 combines with J gene TRBJ1-5, with D possibly being TRBD1 (5 bases). The CDR3 runs 14 residues. Germline CDR1 GTSNPN, CDR2 SVGIG (reference sequence). Deletions cut 2 bases from V and 3 bases from J, with 11 bases between. CDR3 in amino acids: CAWSPTAPNQPQHF. In DNA form, the CDR3 reads TGTGCCTGGAGTCCGACAGCACCCAATCAGCCCCAGCATTTT. The complete variable domain, with remaining parts taken from reference TRBV30 and TRBJ1-5, reads SQTIHQWPATLVQPVGSPLSLECTVEGTSNPNLYWYRQAAGRGLQLLFYSVGIGQISSEVPQNLSASRPQDRQFILSSKKLLLSDSGFYLCAWSPTAPNQPQHFGDGTRLSIL.

The chain has TRBV18 and TRBJ2-5, with 11 bases that match TRBD2. CDR3 size: 15 residues. Germline CDR1 KGHSH, CDR2 LQKENI. The V segment lost 2 bases and the J segment 5 bases; nucleotides outside the gene matches: 4. CDR3 coding DNA: TGTGCCAGCTCACCAGAACTAGCGGGAGAGGAGACCCAGTACTTC. This codes for CASSPELAGEETQYF.

J is TRBJ2-2 and V is TRBV10-3; 7 positions agree with TRBD1. CDR1 ENHRY and CDR2 SYGVKD come from the germline V gene. V lost 2 bases and J lost 2; bases outside the gene matches: 2. This CDR3 is built from 15 residues. This CDR3 reads CAISEDRDNTGELFF. Here the CDR3 DNA reads TGTGCCATCAGTGAGGACAGGGACAACACCGGGGAGCTGTTTTTT.

A remark on this clone: The identical CDR3 is also encoded by other nucleotide sequences in the sample. This sequence joins TRBV7-9 and TRBJ1-6; D is possibly TRBD1 (5 bases). In germline, CDR1 is SEHNR, CDR2 FQNEAQ (reference sequence). This CDR3 has 13 residues. V lost 1 base to trimming and J lost 7 bases, with 5 bases between them. The CDR3 region has the DNA TGTGCCAGCAGCTTAGAGGGGAATTCACCCCTCCACTTT. Amino acids: CASSLEGNSPLHF.

J is TRBJ2-1 and V is TRBV5-1, with D possibly matching TRBD2 (6 bases). This CDR3 is 13 amino acids long. Per the germline V gene, CDR1 is SGHRS and CDR2 is YFSETQ. Trimming removed 7 bases from V and 9 bases from J, with 17 bases in between. The DNA of the CDR3 is TGCGCCAGCCTCCGGGAGCAGGCGGGTGAGCAGTTCTTC. Amino acid sequence: CASLREQAGEQFF.

The J gene is TRBJ2-3, the V gene TRBV5-8; 9 nucleotides align to TRBD1. The CDR3 contains 16 residues. Germline V lookup: CDR1 SGHTS, CDR2 YDEGEE. Trimming removed 4 bases from V and 2 bases from J; junction bases left unmatched: 8. DNA of the CDR3: TGTGCCAGCAGCCAGGGGACAGGGTCCTACACAGATACGCAGTATTTT. Its translation is CASSQGTGSYTDTQYF.

This rearrangement joins TRBV27 to TRBJ2-1; perhaps TRBD1 as D (5 bases). V was pared by 5 bases and J by 4 bases, with 21 bases between. The germline CDR1 and CDR2 sequences are MNHEY and SMNVEV (reference sequence). This CDR3 has 17 residues. CDR3 coding DNA: TGTGCCAGCAGTCTGCGCAGCCGGGTCCAGGGATACAATGAGCAGTTCTTC. It yields the protein CASSLRSRVQGYNEQFF.

The chain has TRBV7-9 and TRBJ2-7; D is unclear. V dropped 5 bases and J dropped 0 bases, with 8 bases sitting between them. The germline gives CDR1 SEHNR, CDR2 FQNEAQ (reference sequence). CDR3 size: 13 residues. The CDR3 here is CASSPDGSYEQYF. CDR3 DNA sequence: TGTGCCAGCAGCCCGGACGGCTCCTACGAGCAGTACTTC.

The genes are TRBV11-3 and TRBJ2-5; D may match TRBD1 or TRBD2 (5 bases each). The germline V and J ends were trimmed by 3 bases and 0 bases, with 11 bases remaining between them. Germline CDR1 and CDR2: SGHNT and YENEEA. CDR3 length equals 15 residues. The DNA for the CDR3 is TGTGCCAGCAGCTTTCCGGGACGGAACCAAGAGACCCAGTACTTC. This sequence encodes CASSFPGRNQETQYF.

The chain carries TRBV9 and TRBJ2-2, with 11 bases fitting TRBD1. The germline V gene has CDR1 SGDLS and CDR2 YYNGEE. The junction had 5 bases not matched to a gene; V was cut back by 2 bases and J by 5 bases. The CDR3 is 16 residues long. The CDR3 is CASSVLDRGRTGELFF. The CDR3 DNA reads TGTGCCAGCAGCGTGCTGGACAGGGGGCGAACCGGGGAGCTGTTTTTT.

The chain is built from TRBV18 and TRBJ1-2; the D is unclear. Germline CDR1 KGHSH, CDR2 LQKENI. The V end lost 0 bases, the J end lost 2 bases, and 10 bases lay between the germline ends. CDR3 length: 15 amino acids. For the CDR3, the DNA is TGTGCCAGCTCACCACCTGCACAATGGAACTATGGCTACACCTTC. It specifies CASSPPAQWNYGYTF.

On this clone: At the DNA level, this CDR3 is encoded by other sequences in the same sample as well. The chain combines TRBV5-1 with TRBJ2-7; no reliable D call. Germline CDR1 SGHRS, CDR2 YFSETQ. V shed 0 bases and J shed 3 bases, with 10 bases lying between them. CDR3 length: 14 residues. CDR3 sequence reads: CASSLAPGFYEQYF. The CDR3 nucleotides read TGCGCCAGCAGCTTGGCCCCGGGTTTCTACGAGCAGTACTTC.